Below, one TCR beta chain is given with its context. The antigen is undetermined. V dropped 0 bases and J dropped 0 bases, with 4 bases sitting between them. CDR3 length: 14 amino acids. Germline V gives CDR1 LNHDA, CDR2 SQIVND (reference sequence). The data derive from a study of a mutant IDH1 vaccine in newly diagnosed glioma. In the study overall: Patients got their first vaccination 4-6 weeks after radiotherapy alone, or with temozolomide cycles. Patients under treatment included 62.5% males and 37.5% females and had a mean age of approximately 40 years. Standard pretreatment was either radiotherapy, temozolomide, or, for most, radiochemotherapy with temozolomide.

Time point noted: week 5, during vaccination. Every single dose of the vaccine, 300 ug of mutant IDH1 20-mer peptide, came with topical imiquimod. Assay: immunoSEQ multiplex PCR; the TCRdb copy retains only in-frame clones and omits some. Among tens of thousands of clones listed, around 85% were seen once. The study, taken as a whole, reports: Pseudoprogression seemed unlinked to shifts in top peripheral T cell clonotypes.

The receptor was derived from a man younger than 40 with glioma. The V call is TRBV19, the J call TRBJ2-3; D remains ambiguous. The sample consisted of PBMCs, taken from a glioma patient whose treatment included an IDH1 peptide vaccine. For the CDR3, the DNA is TGTGCCAGTAGTATAGATCGTAGCACAGATACGCAGTATTTT. Translated, it gives CASSIDRSTDTQYF. Based on the CDR3 plus reference TRBV19 and TRBJ2-3, the full variable domain is DGGITQSPKYLFRKEGQNVTLSCEQNLNHDAMYWYRQDPGQGLRLIYYSQIVNDFQKGDIAEGYSVSREKKESFPLTVTSAQKNPTAFYLCASSIDRSTDTQYFGPGTRLTVL.